Detailed here is one T cell receptor beta chain. Libraries were prepared by immunoSEQ multiplex PCR; TCRdb keeps only in-frame clonotypes and omits some of them. The sample holds 34,000 or so clones; roughly four fifths are singletons and the top ten take about two fifths. The data were taken from a study of T cells in tumors after PD-1 blockade. Template: tumor biopsy or peripheral blood genomic DNA, about 616-6,004 ng per sample. The source material was PBMCs, sampled after anti-PD-1 treatment. The sequence came from a human donor with basal cell carcinoma.

This chain's CDR3 is CASSYSGKGDTQYF. The CDR3, as DNA: TGTGCCAGCAGCTATTCAGGGAAGGGAGATACGCAGTATTTT. The gene calls are TRBV28 and TRBJ2-3; tentatively, D is TRBD1 (5 bases). V lost 6 bases and J lost 5, with 15 bases in between. This CDR3 has 14 residues. The germline V gene encodes CDR1 MDHEN and CDR2 SYDVKM.